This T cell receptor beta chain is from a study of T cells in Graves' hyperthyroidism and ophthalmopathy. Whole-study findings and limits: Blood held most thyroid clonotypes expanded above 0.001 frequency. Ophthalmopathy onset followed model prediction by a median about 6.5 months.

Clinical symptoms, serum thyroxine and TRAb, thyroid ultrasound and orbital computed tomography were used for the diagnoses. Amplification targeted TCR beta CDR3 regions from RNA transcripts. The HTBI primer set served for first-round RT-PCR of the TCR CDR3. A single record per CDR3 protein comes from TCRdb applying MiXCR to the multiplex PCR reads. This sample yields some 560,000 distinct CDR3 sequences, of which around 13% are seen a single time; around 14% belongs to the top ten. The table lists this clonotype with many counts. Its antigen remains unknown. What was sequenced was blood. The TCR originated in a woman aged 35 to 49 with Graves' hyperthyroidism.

The CDR3 DNA reads as TGTGCCAGCAGCCAGACTAGCTTCAATGAGCAGTTCTTC. This codes for CASSQTSFNEQFF. The V gene is TRBV9, the J gene TRBJ2-1; 7 bases align to TRBD2. The germline V gene encodes CDR1 SGDLS and CDR2 YYNGEE. This CDR3 is 13 amino acids long. V trimming: 4 bases; J trimming: 6 bases; junction bases outside the gene matches: 4.